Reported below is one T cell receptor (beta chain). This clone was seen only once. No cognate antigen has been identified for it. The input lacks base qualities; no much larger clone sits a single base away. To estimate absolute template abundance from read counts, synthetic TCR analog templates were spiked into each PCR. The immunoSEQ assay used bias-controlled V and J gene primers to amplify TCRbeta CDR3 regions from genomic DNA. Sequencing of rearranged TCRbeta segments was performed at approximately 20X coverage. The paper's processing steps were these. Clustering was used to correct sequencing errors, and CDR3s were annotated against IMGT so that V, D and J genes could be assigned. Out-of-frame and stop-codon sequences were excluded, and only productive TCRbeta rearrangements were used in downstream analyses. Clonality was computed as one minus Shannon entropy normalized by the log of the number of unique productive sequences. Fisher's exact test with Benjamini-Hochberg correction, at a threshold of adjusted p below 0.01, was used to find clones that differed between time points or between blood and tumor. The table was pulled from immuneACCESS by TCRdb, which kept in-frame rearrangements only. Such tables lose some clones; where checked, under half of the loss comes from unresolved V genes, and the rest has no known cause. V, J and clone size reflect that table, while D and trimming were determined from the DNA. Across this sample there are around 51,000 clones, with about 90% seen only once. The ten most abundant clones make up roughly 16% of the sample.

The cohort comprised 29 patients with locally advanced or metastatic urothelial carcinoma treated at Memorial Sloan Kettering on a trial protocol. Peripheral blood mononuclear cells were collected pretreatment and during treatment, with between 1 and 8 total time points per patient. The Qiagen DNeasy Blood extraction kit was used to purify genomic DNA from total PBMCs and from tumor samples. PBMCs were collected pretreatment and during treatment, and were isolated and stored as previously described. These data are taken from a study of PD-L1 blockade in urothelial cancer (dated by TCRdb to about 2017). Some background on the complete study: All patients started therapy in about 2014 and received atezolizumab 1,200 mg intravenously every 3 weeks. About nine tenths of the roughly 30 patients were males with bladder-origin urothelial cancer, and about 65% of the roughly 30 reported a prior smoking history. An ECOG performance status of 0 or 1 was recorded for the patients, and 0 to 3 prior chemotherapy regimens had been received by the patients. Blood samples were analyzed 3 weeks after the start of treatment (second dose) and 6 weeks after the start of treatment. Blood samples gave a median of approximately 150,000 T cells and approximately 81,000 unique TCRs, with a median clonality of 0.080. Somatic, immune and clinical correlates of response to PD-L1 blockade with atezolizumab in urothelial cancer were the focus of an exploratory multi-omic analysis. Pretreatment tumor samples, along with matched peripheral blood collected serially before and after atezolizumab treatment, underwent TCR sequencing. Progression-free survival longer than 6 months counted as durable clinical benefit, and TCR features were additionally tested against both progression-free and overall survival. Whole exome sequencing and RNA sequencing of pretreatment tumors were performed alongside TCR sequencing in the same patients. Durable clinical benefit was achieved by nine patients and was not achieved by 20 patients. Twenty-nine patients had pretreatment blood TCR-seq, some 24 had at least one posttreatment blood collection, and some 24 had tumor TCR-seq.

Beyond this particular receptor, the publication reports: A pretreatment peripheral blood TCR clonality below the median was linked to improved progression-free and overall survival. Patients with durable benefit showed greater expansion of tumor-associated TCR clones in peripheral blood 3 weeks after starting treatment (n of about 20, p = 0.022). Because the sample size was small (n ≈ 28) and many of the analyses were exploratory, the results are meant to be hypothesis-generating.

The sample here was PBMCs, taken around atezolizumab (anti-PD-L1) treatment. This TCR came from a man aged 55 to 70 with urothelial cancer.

In nucleotides, the sequence is TGCGCCAGCATGGCACCGGGAGACAATCAGCCCCAGCATTTT. The resulting protein is CASMAPGDNQPQHF. The chain couples TRBV23-1 to TRBJ1-5; no D gene can be assigned with confidence. TRBV23-1 is assigned to the ORF class and has an uncertain function. The CDR3 covers 14 residues, taking in both the cysteine and the phenylalanine. The retained sequence is limited to the CDR3, 42 bases, with the frame set at the first base. V lost 7 bases and J lost 3 bases; the stretch between them is 13 bases long.